This T cell receptor (beta chain) is drawn from a study of T cells in localized non-small cell lung cancer. Study observations and caveats: Because only a single region of the tumor was sequenced, heterogeneity remains possible. Within adjacent lung there appeared a median 57 of the top 100 tumor clones.

Here immunoSEQ multiplex PCR was the method, and the copy in TCRdb shows in-frame clones only, minus some. The repertoire holds 90,000 or so clones, with 87% as singletons. The germline V gene has CDR1 SGDLS and CDR2 YYNGEE. This CDR3 contains 13 residues. As regards this clone: Its antigen is not identified. The junction does not match germline at one end; this may be a read error.

The sequencing used peripheral blood, collected before any cancer treatment. The TCR sequence derives from a man aged 40-75 years with stage I squamous cell lung carcinoma. The chain has TRBV9 and TRBJ1-2, with D unclear. The DNA of the CDR3 is TGTGCCAGCACCGTAGGAGGAAACTATGGCTACACCTTC. It specifies CASTVGGNYGYTF.